This TCR beta chain originates from a study of patients and donors after allogeneic stem cell transplantation (dated by TCRdb to the early 2020s). With respect to this clonotype: No antigen is known for it. It has no much larger one-base neighbor in the sample; base qualities were not kept.

From the cysteine through the phenylalanine, the CDR3 covers 16 amino acids. Just CDR3 DNA is preserved here, 48 bases in frame from base 1. The junction shows trimming of 3 bases on V and 8 bases on J, and the gene matches do not reach 8 bases of it. CDR1 and CDR2 are read off the germline V gene (reference sequence) as SEHNR and FQNEAQ. The library was obtained by RT-PCR. Sequencer: NextSeq 550. The public reads were reprocessed in TCRdb via fastp at Q25 and MiXCR, keeping in-frame beta chains. Rows merge per CDR3 protein into single entries with the most common DNA and genes. Here the sample has about a million distinct CDR3 sequences; roughly 18% occur a single time. Jointly, the top ten make up around 6% of the sample.

The source of this sequence is a human donor who was either an allogeneic HSCT recipient or a stem cell or donor lymphocyte infusion donor (not recorded which). It is not recorded whose cells these are; they may come from a transplant donor. Material: blood, either unsorted or a sorted T cell fraction (not recorded which). The sequence is built from TRBV7-9 and TRBJ1-6; 9 nucleotides in the junction match TRBD1. The DNA sequence is given as TGTGCCAGCAGCTTTAGAACAGGGGGCGGAGATTCACCCCTCCACTTT. Translated, this is CASSFRTGGGDSPLHF. This CDR3, with the reference TRBV7-9 and TRBJ1-6 proteins standing in past its ends, gives the full variable domain DTGVSQNPRHKITKRGQNVTFRCDPISEHNRLYWYRQTLGQGPEFLTYFQNEAQLEKSRLLSDRFSAERPKGSFSTLEIQRTEQGDSAMYLCASSFRTGGGDSPLHFGNGTRLTVT.